This T cell receptor beta chain comes out of a study of blood T cell repertoires in COVID-19 (dated by TCRdb to the early 2020s). Study-wide context: Collaborator samples came from the United States, Italy and Spain and covered acute and convalescent phases of COVID-19. The material from the prospective study consisted of cDNA or gDNA derived from T cells, B-cell-depleted T cells, or PBMCs. Samples were obtained from the ongoing ImmuneRACE study (first 160 participants) and from approximately 1,200 subjects provided by 6 global collaborators. The repertoires were released in a freely available public database intended as a resource for research on the immune response to SARS-CoV-2. Where HLA class I and class II types were available, the types were taken from metadata supplied by the sample provider, not from assay-based typing. Nearly every sample came with metadata listing a de-identified subject ID, COVID-19 status, age in years and sex. Subjects who had been exposed to COVID-19, were actively infected with it, or had recovered from it provided the deeply sampled blood TCRbeta repertoires that made up the dataset.

TCRbeta CDR3 regions were amplified from genomic DNA using the immunoSEQ Assay, a bias-controlled multiplex PCR. Turning to the authors' computational methods: Within the assay, amplification of reference gene primers was used to estimate how many nucleated cells each sample contained. To quantify the absolute abundance of each unique TCRbeta CDR3 rearrangement, sequence reads were collapsed and filtered. For each sample, productive Simpson clonality was calculated as the square root of Simpson's diversity index across productive rearrangements. TCRdb re-hosts the immuneACCESS table, in-frame sequences only. Its copies lack some clones; in the studies checked, an unresolved V gene accounts for under half of them, and the cause for the rest is not known. The V and J calls and clone size are taken from that table; D and trimming were inferred from the DNA. The sample yields roughly 200,000 clones; about nine tenths were counted once. More than 5.5% of the sample goes to the ten largest clones.

The collaborating institutions used their own protocols to collect whole blood in K2EDTA tubes. Collaborator samples were shipped for TCRbeta analysis as frozen whole blood, isolated PBMCs, or DNA extracted from either sample type. This clone has just one count. It lacks a known antigen. Base qualities are missing; no much larger clone stands one base away. Cut back by 4 bases and 2 bases, the V and J ends lie 8 bases apart. The CDR3, cysteine through phenylalanine, is 13 amino acids long. The read is trimmed to its CDR3 DNA, 39 bases read in frame from base 1. The germline V gene supplies CDR1 SNHLY and CDR2 FYNNEI. General study outcomes and caveats: How much clinical and demographic metadata was included differed by source and by participant, and the metadata was provided uncurated.

The clonotype comes from an elderly man with acute or convalescent COVID-19. Material: peripheral blood. This chain is built from TRBV2 and TRBJ1-1; too little of a D gene remains to name it. The DNA sequence is given as TGTGCCAGCAGTGCACACGAAAACACTGAAGCTTTCTTT. The encoded protein is CASSAHENTEAFF.